This T cell receptor beta chain was sequenced during a study of OX40 agonist ivuxolimab in advanced cancers. This clone has a handful of counts. V lost 0 bases, J lost 7 bases, and 2 bases stayed unmatched. The CDR3 extends over 14 amino acids. Germline loops: CDR1 SGHRS, CDR2 YFSETQ. Using immunoSEQ multiplex PCR, the repertoire was profiled, and TCRdb retains in-frame clones only, with some absent. The table shows some 97,000 clones, with around nine tenths occurring only once. The receptor was derived from an adult with an advanced solid tumor such as melanoma, head and neck, liver or kidney cancer. The J gene is TRBJ2-5, the V gene TRBV5-1; 11 positions agree with TRBD1. The sequences come from CD4+ or CD8+ T cells sorted from blood, collected in a trial of the OX40 agonist ivuxolimab. Here the CDR3 reads CASSLAGQGATQYF. DNA of the CDR3: TGCGCCAGCAGCTTGGCAGGACAGGGGGCGACCCAGTACTTC.